This T cell receptor (beta chain) originates from a study of T cells in tumors after PD-1 blockade. About the study: Each patient got pembrolizumab 200 mg every 3 weeks or cemiplimab 350 mg every 2 weeks.

Sequencing used immunoSEQ multiplex PCR; TCRdb keeps in-frame clones, though not all of them. The data hold under 6,500 clones, with around 80% observed a single time. The clonotype was recovered from a human donor with advanced basal cell or squamous cell carcinoma (not recorded which). The material sequenced was PBMCs, taken after anti-PD-1 therapy.

CDR3 sequence: CASIGEGASPLHF. The CDR3 DNA is TGTGCCAGTATTGGGGAGGGAGCTTCACCCCTCCACTTT. The J gene is TRBJ1-6, the V gene TRBV19; no reliable D call. This CDR3 spans 13 amino acids. Per germline, CDR1 LNHDA and CDR2 SQIVND (reference sequence). V lost 7 bases to trimming and J lost 9 bases, with 13 bases between them.